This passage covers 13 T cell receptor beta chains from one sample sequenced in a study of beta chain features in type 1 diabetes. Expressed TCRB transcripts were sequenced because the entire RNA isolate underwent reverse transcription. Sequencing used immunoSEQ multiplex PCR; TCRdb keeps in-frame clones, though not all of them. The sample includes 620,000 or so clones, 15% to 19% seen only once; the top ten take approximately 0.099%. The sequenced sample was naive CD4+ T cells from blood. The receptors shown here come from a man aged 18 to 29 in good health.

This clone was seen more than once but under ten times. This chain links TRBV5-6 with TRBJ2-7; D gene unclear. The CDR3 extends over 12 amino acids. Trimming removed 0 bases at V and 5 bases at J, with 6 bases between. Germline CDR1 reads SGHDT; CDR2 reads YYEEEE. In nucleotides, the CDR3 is TGTGCCAGCAGCTTGGTTGACAACGAGCAGTACTTC. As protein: CASSLVDNEQYF.

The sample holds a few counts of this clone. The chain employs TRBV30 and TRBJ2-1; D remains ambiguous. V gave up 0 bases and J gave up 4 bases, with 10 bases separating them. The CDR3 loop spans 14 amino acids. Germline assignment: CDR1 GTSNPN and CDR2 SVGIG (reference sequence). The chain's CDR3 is CAWSVAVVYNEQFF. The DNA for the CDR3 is TGTGCCTGGAGTGTGGCCGTGGTGTACAATGAGCAGTTCTTC.

The chain's CDR3 is CASSLEGGAKNIQYF. DNA of the CDR3: TGTGCCAGCAGCTTGGAGGGGGGAGCCAAAAACATTCAGTACTTC. V and J are TRBV5-4 and TRBJ2-4; either TRBD1 or TRBD2 may fit D (6 bases each). The CDR3 has 15 amino acids. From germline, CDR1 is SGHNT and CDR2 YYREEE (reference sequence). The V end was cut by 0 bases, the J end by 0 bases, with 7 bases between.

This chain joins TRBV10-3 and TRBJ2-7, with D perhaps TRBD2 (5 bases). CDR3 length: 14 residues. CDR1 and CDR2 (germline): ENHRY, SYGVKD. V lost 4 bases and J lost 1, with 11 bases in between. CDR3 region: CAISGLSGSYEQYF. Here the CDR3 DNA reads TGTGCCATCAGTGGACTAAGTGGGTCCTACGAGCAGTACTTC.

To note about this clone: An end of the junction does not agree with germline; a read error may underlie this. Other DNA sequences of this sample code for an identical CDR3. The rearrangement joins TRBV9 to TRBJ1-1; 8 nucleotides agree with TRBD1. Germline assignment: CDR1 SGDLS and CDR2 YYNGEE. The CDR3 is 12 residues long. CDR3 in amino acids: CASSRQGTEAFF. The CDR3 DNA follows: TGTGCCAGCAGCCGACAGGGGACTGAAGCCTTCTTT.

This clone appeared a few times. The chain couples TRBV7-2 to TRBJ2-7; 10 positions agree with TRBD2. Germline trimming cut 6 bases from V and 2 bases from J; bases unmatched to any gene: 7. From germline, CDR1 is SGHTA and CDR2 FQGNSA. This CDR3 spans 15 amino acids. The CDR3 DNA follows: TGTGCCAGCAGAGATACAGCGGGAGGGCCCTACGAGCAGTACTTC. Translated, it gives CASRDTAGGPYEQYF.

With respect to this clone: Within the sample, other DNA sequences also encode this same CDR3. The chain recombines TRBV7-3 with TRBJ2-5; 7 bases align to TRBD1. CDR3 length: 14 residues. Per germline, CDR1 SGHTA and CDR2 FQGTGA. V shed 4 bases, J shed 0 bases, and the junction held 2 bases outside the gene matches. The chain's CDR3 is CASSYDRDQETQYF. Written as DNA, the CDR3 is TGTGCCAGCAGCTATGACAGGGACCAAGAGACCCAGTACTTC.

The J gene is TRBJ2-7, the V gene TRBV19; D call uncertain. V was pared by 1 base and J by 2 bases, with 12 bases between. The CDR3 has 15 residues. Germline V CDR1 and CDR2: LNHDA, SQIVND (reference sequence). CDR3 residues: CASSIVLHTPYEQYF. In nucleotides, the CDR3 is TGTGCCAGTAGTATAGTCCTCCACACCCCCTACGAGCAGTACTTC.

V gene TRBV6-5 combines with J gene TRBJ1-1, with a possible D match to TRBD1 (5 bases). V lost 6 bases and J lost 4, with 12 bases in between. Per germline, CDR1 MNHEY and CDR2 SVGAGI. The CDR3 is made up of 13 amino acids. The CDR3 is CASRATESTEAFF. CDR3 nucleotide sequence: TGTGCCAGCAGAGCGACAGAGAGCACTGAAGCTTTCTTT.

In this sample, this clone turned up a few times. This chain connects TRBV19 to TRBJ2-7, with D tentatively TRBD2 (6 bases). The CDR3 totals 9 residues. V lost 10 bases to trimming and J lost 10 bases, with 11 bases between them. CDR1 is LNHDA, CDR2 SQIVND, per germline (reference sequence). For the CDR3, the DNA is TGTGCCACTCCGGGACTCCAGTACTTC. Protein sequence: CATPGLQYF.

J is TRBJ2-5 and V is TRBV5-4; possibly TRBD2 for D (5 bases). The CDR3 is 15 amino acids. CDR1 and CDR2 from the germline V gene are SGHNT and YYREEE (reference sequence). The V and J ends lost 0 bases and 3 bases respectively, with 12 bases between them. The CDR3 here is CASSLGGSGEETQYF. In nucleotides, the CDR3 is TGTGCCAGCAGCTTGGGTGGGAGTGGCGAAGAGACCCAGTACTTC.

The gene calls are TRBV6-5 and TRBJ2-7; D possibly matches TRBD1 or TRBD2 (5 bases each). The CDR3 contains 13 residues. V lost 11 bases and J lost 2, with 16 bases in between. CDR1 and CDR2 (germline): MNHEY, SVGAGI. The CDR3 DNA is TGTGCCGCATCCCGGGACGGCACCTACGAGCAGTACTTC. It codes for CAASRDGTYEQYF.

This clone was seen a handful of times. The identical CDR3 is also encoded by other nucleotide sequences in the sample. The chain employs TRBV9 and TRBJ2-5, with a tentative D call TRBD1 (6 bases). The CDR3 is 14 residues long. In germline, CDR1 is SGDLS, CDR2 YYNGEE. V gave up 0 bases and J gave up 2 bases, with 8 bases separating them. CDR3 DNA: TGTGCCAGCAGCGTAGGGGGGCGGCAAGAGACCCAGTACTTC. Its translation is CASSVGGRQETQYF.